Presented here are 20 T cell receptor beta chains from one specimen sequenced in a study of cytomegalovirus exposure and HLA in healthy donors. PCR involved 60 Vbeta and 13 Jbeta primers. Libraries were prepared by immunoSEQ multiplex PCR; TCRdb keeps only in-frame clonotypes and omits some of them. The profile shows some 120,000 clones, roughly 79% of them singletons. Sequenced sample: PBMCs. The receptors stem from a woman between 18 and 29 years old in good health and CMV-seronegative.

In DNA form, the CDR3 reads TGCGCCAGCAGCTTGACGGTGCGGGACCAAGAGACCCAGTACTTC. It specifies CASSLTVRDQETQYF. The chain employs TRBV5-1 and TRBJ2-5; possible D gene TRBD2, 5 bases. V was shortened by 1 base and J by 0 bases, with 10 bases between the two germline ends. The CDR3 is 15 amino acids. Per germline, CDR1 SGHRS and CDR2 YFSETQ.

This clone has just a few counts. The V gene is TRBV6-5, the J gene TRBJ2-5; weak D call: TRBD2 (6 bases). From germline, CDR1 is MNHEY and CDR2 SVGAGI. V was clipped by 0 bases and J by 7 bases, with 15 bases between them. CDR3 length: 15 residues. DNA for the CDR3: TGTGCCAGCAGTTACTCAAGCGGCACGCGGGGGACCCAGTACTTC. Encoded protein: CASSYSSGTRGTQYF.

The chain joins TRBV4-2 to TRBJ2-5; D might be TRBD1 (6 bases). The CDR3 is made up of 14 amino acids. The ends were cut back, 6 bases at V and 5 bases at J, with 16 bases in the middle. CDR1 LGHNA and CDR2 YNFKEQ come from the germline V gene. The CDR3 sequence: CASRQTGKGETQYF. The CDR3 region has the DNA TGTGCCAGCAGACAAACAGGGAAGGGGGAGACCCAGTACTTC.

The genes are TRBV6-5 and TRBJ2-2; possibly TRBD1 for D (5 bases). The CDR3 runs to 15 residues. Trimming cost V 6 bases and J 0 bases, with 11 bases left between them. Germline CDR1 MNHEY, CDR2 SVGAGI. Here the CDR3 DNA reads TGTGCCAGCAGCCCGGACACCGCGAACACCGGGGAGCTGTTTTTT. Translation: CASSPDTANTGELFF.

The chain is built from TRBV7-9 and TRBJ1-1; a possible D gene is TRBD1 (6 bases). The V gene lost 1 base and the J gene lost 1 base, with 22 bases spanning the gap. This CDR3 has 19 residues. CDR1 SEHNR and CDR2 FQNEAQ come from the germline V gene (reference sequence). Written as DNA, the CDR3 is TGTGCCAGCAGCTTAGATGCTCCCCCAACTAGAGGGGGGAACACTGAAGCTTTCTTT. This sequence encodes CASSLDAPPTRGGNTEAFF.

The chain has TRBV21-1 and TRBJ1-5; TRBD1 is the table's D call, not checked against the DNA. TRBV21-1 is a listed pseudogene. CDR3 size: 20 residues. The CDR3 DNA follows: TGTGCCAGCAGACTCAGAGGGACAGGAGGTCATGAGGGTAACAATCAGCCCCAGCATTTT. Translated, it gives CASRLRGTGGHEGNNQPQHF.

The J gene is TRBJ2-1, the V gene TRBV5-1; D gene uncertain. Germline V gene lookup returns CDR1 SGHRS and CDR2 YFSETQ. This CDR3 region has 12 residues. Deletions cut 0 bases from V and 7 bases from J, with 5 bases between. DNA for the CDR3: TGCGCCAGCAGCTTGGACGGGAATGAGCAGTTCTTC. Residues: CASSLDGNEQFF.

V is TRBV6-4 and J is TRBJ2-2; the match to TRBD1 covers 9 bases. V trimming: 0 bases; J trimming: 8 bases; junction bases outside the gene matches: 4. Germline CDR1 and CDR2: MRHNA and SNTAGT. The CDR3 spans 15 residues. The CDR3 bases are TGTGCCAGCAGTGACTCGCACAGGGGGCGTGGGGAGCTGTTTTTT. Translation gives CASSDSHRGRGELFF.

Concerning this clone: The CDR3 ends on some other residue instead of the conserved phenylalanine or tryptophan, so this is likely a read error. The V call is TRBV10-3, the J call TRBJ2-3, with D unresolved. Germline lookup yields CDR1 ENHRY and CDR2 SYGVKD. Deletions cut 6 bases from V and 5 bases from J, with 9 bases between. The CDR3 totals 12 residues. The CDR3, as DNA: TGTGCCATCAGGGAAATTGGAGATACGCAGTATGTT. Encoded protein: CAIREIGDTQYV.

The chain links TRBV2 to TRBJ2-3; 13 nucleotides match TRBD2. V gave up 7 bases and J gave up 3 bases; unmatched junction bases: 4. The germline gives CDR1 SNHLY, CDR2 FYNNEI. The CDR3 runs 15 residues. The CDR3 sequence: CASNPGLAGTDTQYF. The CDR3 DNA reads TGTGCCAGCAATCCGGGACTAGCGGGGACAGATACGCAGTATTTT.

This sequence joins TRBV30 and TRBJ1-6; D remains ambiguous. V lost 4 bases, J lost 5 bases, and 15 bases lay in between. The CDR3 totals 15 residues. The germline V gene has CDR1 GTSNPN and CDR2 SVGIG (reference sequence). CDR3 in DNA: TGTGCCTGGAAGAATCCGGGAGCGGATAATTCACCCCTCCACTTT. Translation gives CAWKNPGADNSPLHF.

J is TRBJ2-2 and V is TRBV4-1; 9 nucleotides agree with TRBD2. Germline CDR1 and CDR2: MGHRA and YSYEKL. The CDR3 has 15 amino acids. The junction had 0 bases not matched to a gene; V was cut back by 3 bases and J by 1 base. Written as DNA, the CDR3 is TGCGCCAGCAGCCATAGCGGGGGGAACACCGGGGAGCTGTTTTTT. Translated: CASSHSGGNTGELFF.

J is TRBJ2-1 and V is TRBV13; 12 nucleotides match TRBD2. Germline V CDR1 and CDR2: PRHDT, FYEKMQ (reference sequence). V lost 4 bases and J lost 6; bases outside the gene matches: 7. The CDR3 is made up of 16 amino acids. The CDR3 bases are TGTGCCAGCAGCTCTAGCCCTAGCGGGGGGGCCAATGAGCAGTTCTTC. This encodes CASSSSPSGGANEQFF.

V is TRBV4-1 and J is TRBJ1-5, with TRBD1 matching 7 bases. The CDR3 has 20 residues. Germline CDR1 and CDR2: MGHRA and YSYEKL. J was trimmed by 3 bases and V by 0 bases; bases with no gene match: 17. DNA for the CDR3: TGCGCCAGCAGCCAAGATAGATTTCTGTATGGACAGGAGACCAATCAGCCCCAGCATTTT. This sequence encodes CASSQDRFLYGQETNQPQHF.

The chain uses TRBV2 and TRBJ2-6; 12 nucleotides agree with TRBD1. The J segment lost 3 bases and the V segment lost 6 bases, leaving 9 bases of the junction unmatched. CDR3 size: 18 residues. From germline, CDR1 is SNHLY and CDR2 FYNNEI. CDR3 sequence reads: CASSNWGQGAVGANVLTF. DNA of the CDR3: TGTGCCAGCAGCAACTGGGGACAGGGGGCCGTTGGGGCCAACGTCCTGACTTTC. The variable domain in full, with the rest retrieved from reference TRBV2 and TRBJ2-6, is EPEVTQTPSHQVTQMGQEVILRCVPISNHLYFYWYRQILGQKVEFLVSFYNNEISEKSEIFDDQFSVERPDGSNFTLKIRSTKLEDSAMYFCASSNWGQGAVGANVLTFGAGSRLTVL.

The chain couples TRBV11-2 to TRBJ2-3; 7 bases match TRBD2. The CDR3 extends over 19 amino acids. V dropped 7 bases and J dropped 0; count of bases not matched to a gene: 19. The germline CDR1 and CDR2 sequences are SGHAT and FQNNGV. The CDR3 loop is CASTTSPGVGGGSTDTQYF. The CDR3 nucleotides are TGTGCCAGCACCACCTCCCCGGGGGTCGGCGGGGGAAGCACAGATACGCAGTATTTT.

This chain connects TRBV11-3 to TRBJ2-1, with 14 nucleotides matching TRBD2. The J segment lost 9 bases and the V segment lost 5 bases, leaving 6 bases of the junction unmatched. CDR3 length: 15 amino acids. Germline V CDR1 and CDR2: SGHNT, YENEEA. The CDR3 loop is CASSPTSGGGFEQFF. For the CDR3, the DNA is TGTGCCAGCAGCCCGACTAGCGGGGGGGGGTTTGAGCAGTTCTTC.

This clone has a single count. The rearrangement uses TRBV7-9 and TRBJ1-1; D possibly corresponds to TRBD1 (6 bases). The length of the CDR3 is 17 residues. Germline CDR1 reads SEHNR; CDR2 reads FQNEAQ (reference sequence). V lost 1 base, J lost 4 bases, and 19 bases lay in between. This chain's CDR3 is CASSLVPRGPRATEAFF. CDR3 nucleotide sequence: TGTGCCAGCAGCTTAGTCCCCAGGGGTCCTAGGGCCACTGAAGCTTTCTTT.

DNA for the CDR3: TGTGCCAGCAGCGTGGGACAGGGGGCGACTTGGACTGAAGCTTTCTTT. It encodes CASSVGQGATWTEAFF. The chain links TRBV13 to TRBJ1-1, with TRBD1 identical over 12 bases. The trim removed 5 bases at V and 5 bases at J, leaving 9 bases unmatched. This CDR3 region has 16 residues. CDR1 and CDR2 (germline): PRHDT, FYEKMQ (reference sequence).

J is TRBJ2-7 and V is TRBV30; D call uncertain. Trimming removed 5 bases at V and 6 bases at J, with 8 bases between. Germline CDR1 is GTSNPN and CDR2 is SVGIG (reference sequence). This CDR3 is built from 10 residues. Here the CDR3 reads CAWGNLEQYF. The CDR3 nucleotides read TGTGCCTGGGGCAATCTCGAGCAGTACTTC. The variable domain in full, with the rest retrieved from reference TRBV30 and TRBJ2-7, is SQTIHQWPATLVQPVGSPLSLECTVEGTSNPNLYWYRQAAGRGLQLLFYSVGIGQISSEVPQNLSASRPQDRQFILSSKKLLLSDSGFYLCAWGNLEQYFGPGTRLTVT.